This T cell receptor beta chain is from a study of CD8+ T cells in alopecia areata. For the study at large: The drug, oral tofacitinib, was given to treated patients at 5 to 10 mg twice daily. Findings of the study overall: Uncertain still, given a single nonresponder, is whether baseline CD8+ expansion links to response.

The treatment: oral pan-JAK inhibitor, 5-10 mg twice daily. Peripheral blood and lesional scalp punch biopsies were taken from alopecia areata patients. This CDR3 has 12 residues. CDR1 WSHSY and CDR2 SAAADI come from the germline V gene. Trimming removed 4 bases at V and 5 bases at J, with 6 bases between. Reverse transcription of extracted RNA yielded cDNA, which provided the sequencing template. Here immunoSEQ multiplex PCR was the method, and the copy in TCRdb shows in-frame clones only, minus some. Of over 100,000 clones listed, approximately 54% are singletons. A note on this clone: What it binds is unknown.

This TCR came from a human donor with alopecia areata. V is TRBV10-2 and J is TRBJ2-1, with unresolved D. The sample in question was CD8+ T cells sorted from blood, obtained at week 24, from a patient treated with tofacitinib. DNA of the CDR3: TGCGCCAGCAGTGCGGACCACAATGAGCAGTTCTTC. Translation: CASSADHNEQFF.